These T cell receptor beta chains were read from a single sample in a study of blood T cell repertoires in COVID-19. Repertoires were generated with immunoSEQ multiplex PCR, while TCRdb's copy carries only in-frame clones and drops some. The sample yields approximately 240,000 clones, 90% to 95% seen once. Sequenced material: PBMCs or T cells enriched from blood (not recorded which). Receptor source: a woman aged 18-35 years who had recovered from COVID-19. Both conserved end residues are part of each CDR3. The D gene is left open where the match is weak. Clone size is stated in some rows and not others, as once, few, many or a class when expanded.

V	J	D	size	CDR3	DNA
TRBV19	TRBJ2-1	TRBD1	-	CASSRGGQSYNEQFF	TGTGCCAGTAGTAGAGGGGGCCAATCCTACAATGAGCAGTTCTTC
TRBV10-3	TRBJ2-1	TRBD2	-	CAISEWGLAGVGSYNEQFF	TGTGCCATCAGTGAGTGGGGACTAGCGGGAGTAGGATCCTACAATGAGCAGTTCTTC
TRBV9	TRBJ2-2	TRBD1	-	CASSVVDRGGGELFF	TGTGCCAGCAGCGTAGTGGACAGGGGAGGCGGGGAGCTGTTTTTT
TRBV2	TRBJ2-7	TRBD2	-	CASSEEASGAYEQYF	TGTGCCAGCAGTGAAGAGGCTAGCGGGGCCTACGAGCAGTACTTC
TRBV4-3	TRBJ2-7	TRBD2	few	CASSQDLGGGAFYEQYF	TGCGCCAGCAGCCAAGATTTGGGCGGGGGGGCGTTCTACGAGCAGTACTTC
TRBV7-9	TRBJ1-5	-	-	CASSSGGNQPQHF	TGTGCCAGCAGCTCCGGGGGCAATCAGCCCCAGCATTTT
TRBV5-8	TRBJ1-1	-	-	CASSSYKGARTTEAFF	TGTGCCAGCAGCTCTTACAAAGGGGCTAGGACCACTGAAGCTTTCTTT
TRBV25-1	TRBJ1-2	-	-	CASSGTAFGYTF	TGTGCCAGCAGTGGGACAGCCTTTGGCTACACCTTC
TRBV9	TRBJ2-2	-	-	CASSVARGRANTGELFF	TGTGCCAGCAGCGTAGCAAGAGGCAGGGCAAACACCGGGGAGCTGTTTTTT
TRBV7-2	TRBJ2-7	TRBD1	-	CASSLTGAYEQYF	TGTGCCAGCAGCTTAACAGGGGCCTACGAGCAGTACTTC
TRBV18	TRBJ1-1	TRBD1	once	CASSPRQGMNTEAFF	TGTGCCAGCTCACCACGACAGGGGATGAACACTGAAGCTTTCTTT
TRBV7-2	TRBJ1-1	-	-	CASSPRRDTEAFF	TGTGCCAGCAGCCCCCGGCGGGACACTGAAGCTTTCTTT
TRBV18	TRBJ1-2	-	-	CASSPTGGSGYGYTF	TGTGCCAGCTCACCAACCGGGGGGTCGGGCTATGGCTACACCTTC